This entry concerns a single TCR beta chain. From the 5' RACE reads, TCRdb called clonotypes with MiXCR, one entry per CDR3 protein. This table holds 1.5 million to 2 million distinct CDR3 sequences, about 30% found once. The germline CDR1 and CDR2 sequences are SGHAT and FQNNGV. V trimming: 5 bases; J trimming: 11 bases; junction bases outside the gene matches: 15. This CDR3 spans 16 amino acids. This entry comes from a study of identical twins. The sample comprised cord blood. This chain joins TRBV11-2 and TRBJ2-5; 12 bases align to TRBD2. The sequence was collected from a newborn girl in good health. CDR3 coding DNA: TGTGCCAGCAGCCCGGGTCTAGCGGGGGGGCTCAATGAGCAGTACTTC. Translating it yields CASSPGLAGGLNEQYF.